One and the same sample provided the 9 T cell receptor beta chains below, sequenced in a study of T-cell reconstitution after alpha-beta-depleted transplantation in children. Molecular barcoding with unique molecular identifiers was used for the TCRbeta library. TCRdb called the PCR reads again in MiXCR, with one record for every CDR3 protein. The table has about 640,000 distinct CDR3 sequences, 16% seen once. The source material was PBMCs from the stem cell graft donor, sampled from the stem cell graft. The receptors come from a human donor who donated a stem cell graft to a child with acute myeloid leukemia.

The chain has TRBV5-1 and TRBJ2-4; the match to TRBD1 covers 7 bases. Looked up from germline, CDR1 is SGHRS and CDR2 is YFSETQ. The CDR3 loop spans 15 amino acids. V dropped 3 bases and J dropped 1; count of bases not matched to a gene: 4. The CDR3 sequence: CASSYATGAKNIQYF. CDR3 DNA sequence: TGCGCCAGCAGCTACGCGACAGGGGCCAAAAACATTCAGTACTTC.

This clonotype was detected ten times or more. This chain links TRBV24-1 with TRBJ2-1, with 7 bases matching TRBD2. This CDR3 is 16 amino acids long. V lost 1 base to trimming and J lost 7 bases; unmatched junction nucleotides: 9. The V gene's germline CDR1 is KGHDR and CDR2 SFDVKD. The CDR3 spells CATSDFSPTGGNEQFF. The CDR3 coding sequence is TGTGCCACCAGTGATTTCAGTCCCACCGGGGGGAATGAGCAGTTCTTC.

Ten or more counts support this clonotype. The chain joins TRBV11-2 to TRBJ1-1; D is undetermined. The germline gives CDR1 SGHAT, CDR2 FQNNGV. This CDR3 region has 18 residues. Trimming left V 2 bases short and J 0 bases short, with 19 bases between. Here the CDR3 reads CASSLLSSAEPLNTEAFF. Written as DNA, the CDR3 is TGTGCCAGCAGCTTACTCTCTTCGGCGGAGCCCCTGAACACTGAAGCTTTCTTT.

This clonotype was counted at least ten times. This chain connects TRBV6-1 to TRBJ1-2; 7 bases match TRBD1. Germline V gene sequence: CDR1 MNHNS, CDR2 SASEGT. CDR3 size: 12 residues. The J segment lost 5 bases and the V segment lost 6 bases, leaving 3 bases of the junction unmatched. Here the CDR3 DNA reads TGTGCCAGCAGAGGACAGGTTTATGGCTACACCTTC. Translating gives CASRGQVYGYTF.

This CDR3 reads CASSQETVANSPLHF. The CDR3 bases are TGCGCCAGCAGCCAAGAGACGGTAGCAAATTCACCCCTCCACTTT. The chain has TRBV4-3 and TRBJ1-6, with unresolved D. The CDR3 runs to 15 residues. CDR1 is LGHNA and CDR2 is YSLEER in the germline V gene. V lost 0 bases and J 7 bases, leaving 10 bases between the germline ends.

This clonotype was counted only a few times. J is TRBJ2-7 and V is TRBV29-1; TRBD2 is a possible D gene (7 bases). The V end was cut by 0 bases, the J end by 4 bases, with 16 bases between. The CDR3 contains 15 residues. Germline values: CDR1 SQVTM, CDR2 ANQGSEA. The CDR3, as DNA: TGCAGCGTTGAAGATCGTGGGGGGGGCTTTTACGAGCAGTACTTC. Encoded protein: CSVEDRGGGFYEQYF.

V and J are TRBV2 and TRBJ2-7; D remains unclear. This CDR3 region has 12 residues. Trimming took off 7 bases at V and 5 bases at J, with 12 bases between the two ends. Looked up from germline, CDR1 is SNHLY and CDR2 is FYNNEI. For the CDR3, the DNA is TGTGCCAGCACCCTGGATGGGAACGAGCAGTACTTC. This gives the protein CASTLDGNEQYF. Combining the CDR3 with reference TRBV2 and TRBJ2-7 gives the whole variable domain EPEVTQTPSHQVTQMGQEVILRCVPISNHLYFYWYRQILGQKVEFLVSFYNNEISEKSEIFDDQFSVERPDGSNFTLKIRSTKLEDSAMYFCASTLDGNEQYFGPGTRLTVT.

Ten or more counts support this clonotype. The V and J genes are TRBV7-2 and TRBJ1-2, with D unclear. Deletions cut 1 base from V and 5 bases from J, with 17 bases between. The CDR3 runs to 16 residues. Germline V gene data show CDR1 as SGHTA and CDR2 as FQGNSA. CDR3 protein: CASSLDGSPNWYGYTF. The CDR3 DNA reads TGTGCCAGCAGCTTAGATGGCAGCCCGAATTGGTATGGCTACACCTTC.

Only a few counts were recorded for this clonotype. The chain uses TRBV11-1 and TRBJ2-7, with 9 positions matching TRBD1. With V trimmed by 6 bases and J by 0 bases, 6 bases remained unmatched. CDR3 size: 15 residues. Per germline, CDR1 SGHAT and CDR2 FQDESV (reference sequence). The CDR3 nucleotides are TGTGCCAGCAGGTTACAGGGGGCAGGCTCCTACGAGCAGTACTTC. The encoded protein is CASRLQGAGSYEQYF.